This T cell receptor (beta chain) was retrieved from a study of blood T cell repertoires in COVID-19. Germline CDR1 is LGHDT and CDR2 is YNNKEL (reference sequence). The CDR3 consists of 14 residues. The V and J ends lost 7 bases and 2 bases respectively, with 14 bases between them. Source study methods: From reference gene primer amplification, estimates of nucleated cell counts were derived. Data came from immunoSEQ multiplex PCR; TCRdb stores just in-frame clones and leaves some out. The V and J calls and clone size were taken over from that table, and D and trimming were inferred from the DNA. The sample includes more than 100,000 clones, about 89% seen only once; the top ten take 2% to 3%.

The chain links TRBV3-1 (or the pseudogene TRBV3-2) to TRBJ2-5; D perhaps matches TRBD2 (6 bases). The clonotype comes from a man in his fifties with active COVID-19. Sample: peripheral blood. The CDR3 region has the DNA TGTGCCAGCAATGGAGGTAGCGGACAAGAGACCCAGTACTTC. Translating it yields CASNGGSGQETQYF.